This T cell receptor (beta chain) stems from a study of T-cell reconstitution after alpha-beta-depleted transplantation in children. The CDR3 contains 14 residues. V was clipped by 5 bases and J by 6 bases, with 14 bases between them. CDR1 SGHTA and CDR2 FQGNSA come from the germline V gene. The library targeted TCRbeta and was prepared with unique molecular identifiers. In TCRdb, the PCR reads were re-called with MiXCR into one record per CDR3 protein. The sample contains roughly 350,000 distinct CDR3 sequences, about a tenth of which appear only once. This receptor was taken from a human donor who donated a stem cell graft to a child with acute lymphoblastic leukemia. J is TRBJ1-3 and V is TRBV7-2; no reliable D call. This specimen was PBMCs from the stem cell graft donor, taken from the stem cell graft. CDR3 bases: TGTGCCAGCAGCCCGTCCAAAAGGGCAAACACCATATATTTT. It codes for CASSPSKRANTIYF.